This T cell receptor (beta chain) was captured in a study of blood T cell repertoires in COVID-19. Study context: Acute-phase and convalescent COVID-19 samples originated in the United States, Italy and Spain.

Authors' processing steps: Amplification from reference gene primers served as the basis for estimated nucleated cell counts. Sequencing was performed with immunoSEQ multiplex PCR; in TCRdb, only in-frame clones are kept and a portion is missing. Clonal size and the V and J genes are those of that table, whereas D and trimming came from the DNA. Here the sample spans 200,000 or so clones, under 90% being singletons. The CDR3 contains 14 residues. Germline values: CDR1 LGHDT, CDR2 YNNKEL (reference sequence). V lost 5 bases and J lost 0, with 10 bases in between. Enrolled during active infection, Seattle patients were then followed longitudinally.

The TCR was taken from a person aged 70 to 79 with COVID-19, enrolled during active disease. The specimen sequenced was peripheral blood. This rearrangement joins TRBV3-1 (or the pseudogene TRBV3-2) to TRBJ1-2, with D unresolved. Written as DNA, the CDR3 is TGTGCCAGCAGCGTCGACACGACTAACTATGGCTACACCTTC. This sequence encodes CASSVDTTNYGYTF.